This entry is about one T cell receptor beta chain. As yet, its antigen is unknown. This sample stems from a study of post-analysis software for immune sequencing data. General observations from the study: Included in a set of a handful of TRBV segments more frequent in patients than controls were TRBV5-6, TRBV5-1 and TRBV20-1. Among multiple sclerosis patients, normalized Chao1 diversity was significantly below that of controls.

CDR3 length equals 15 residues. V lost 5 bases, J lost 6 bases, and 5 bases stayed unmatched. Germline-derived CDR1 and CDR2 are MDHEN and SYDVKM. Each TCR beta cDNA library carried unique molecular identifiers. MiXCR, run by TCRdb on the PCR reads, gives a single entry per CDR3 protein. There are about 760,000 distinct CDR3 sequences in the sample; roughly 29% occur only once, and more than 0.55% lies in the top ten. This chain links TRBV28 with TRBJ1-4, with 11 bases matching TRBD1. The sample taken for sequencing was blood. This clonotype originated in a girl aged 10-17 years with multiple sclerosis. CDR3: CASSLRTGGHEKLFF. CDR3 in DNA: TGTGCCAGCAGTCTCCGGACAGGGGGCCATGAAAAACTGTTTTTT.